Each of the 31 T cell receptor beta chains below was sequenced from the same sample in a study of T cells after yellow fever vaccination. TCRdb reprocessed the 5' RACE reads via MiXCR and lists one record per CDR3 protein. The table has 99,000 or so distinct CDR3 sequences, approximately 6.3% seen once. The sequencing used CD8+ T cells sorted from PBMCs, collected 10 days after the yellow fever booster vaccination. The origin of the receptors is a man younger than 30 who received the YFV17D yellow fever vaccine.

This clonotype was detected many times. DNA of the CDR3: TGTGCCAGCAGCCAAGAATCGACTAGCGGGGGGGTACCGAAGTACTTC. Translation: CASSQESTSGGVPKYF. V usage is TRBV4-2 and J usage is TRBJ2-4; 14 positions agree with TRBD2. The CDR3 consists of 16 residues. Germline V lookup: CDR1 LGHNA, CDR2 YNFKEQ. The V and J ends lost 0 bases and 14 bases, in that order; junction bases with no gene match: 9.

This clonotype was seen only a few times. The chain carries TRBV7-9 and TRBJ2-3; no definite D call. Germline values: CDR1 SEHNR, CDR2 FQNEAQ (reference sequence). There are 13 residues in the CDR3. V lost 4 bases, J lost 2 bases, and 7 bases lay in between. CDR3 bases: TGTGCCAGCAGCTCCGCAGCCACAGATACGCAGTATTTT. Protein sequence: CASSSAATDTQYF.

The V and J genes are TRBV29-1 and TRBJ1-1, with D possibly TRBD1 on 6 matching bases. Deletions cut 7 bases from V and 10 bases from J, with 16 bases between. The CDR3 has 11 residues. From germline, CDR1 is SQVTM and CDR2 ANQGSEA. CDR3 nucleotides: TGCAGCGCTCTTACAGGGCTTGGAGCTTTCTTT. It is translated as CSALTGLGAFF. The full variable domain, completed using reference TRBV29-1 and TRBJ1-1, is SAVISQKPSRDICQRGTSLTIQCQVDSQVTMMFWYRQQPGQSLTLIATANQGSEATYESGFVIDKFPISRPNLTFSTLTVSNMSPEDSSIYLCSALTGLGAFFGQGTRLTVV.

Many counts were recorded for this clonotype. CDR3: CASSQDVGAREQYV. The CDR3 nucleotides are TGTGCCAGCAGCCAAGATGTGGGGGCGCGGGAGCAGTACGTC. The V call is TRBV4-2, the J call TRBJ2-7; D might be TRBD1 (6 bases). Germline lookup yields CDR1 LGHNA and CDR2 YNFKEQ. The CDR3 extends over 14 amino acids. V was pared by 0 bases and J by 7 bases, with 13 bases between.

In this sample, this clonotype turned up a few times. The chain couples TRBV7-9 to TRBJ2-3, with 9 positions matching TRBD2. Germline V gene data show CDR1 as SEHNR and CDR2 as FQNEAQ (reference sequence). This CDR3 spans 15 amino acids. Trimming at V came to 4 bases and at J to 6 bases, leaving 8 bases not matched to a gene. In DNA form, the CDR3 reads TGTGCCAGCAGCTCCCCAGCGGGGGGCCCCGATACGCAGTATTTT. Amino acids: CASSSPAGGPDTQYF. Full variable domain (remainder filled in from reference TRBV7-9 and TRBJ2-3): DTGVSQNPRHKITKRGQNVTFRCDPISEHNRLYWYRQTLGQGPEFLTYFQNEAQLEKSRLLSDRFSAERPKGSFSTLEIQRTEQGDSAMYLCASSSPAGGPDTQYFGPGTRLTVL.

The CDR3 DNA sequence: TGTGCCGTCGGAGGGGCTGGGGGCTACACCTTC. This sequence encodes CAVGGAGGYTF. This sequence joins TRBV5-4 and TRBJ1-2; tentative D call: TRBD1 (5 bases). V was pared by 10 bases and J by 8 bases, with 15 bases between. The germline gives CDR1 SGHNT, CDR2 YYREEE (reference sequence). The CDR3 totals 11 residues.

The chain couples TRBV6-2 or TRBV6-3 to TRBJ1-1; TRBD1 aligns across 8 bases. The CDR3 has 16 residues. Losses at the gene ends were 5 bases for V and 6 bases for J; bases not matched to a gene: 14. From germline, CDR1 is MNHEY and CDR2 SVGEGT. This chain's CDR3 is CASSPLPRDRFPEAFF. CDR3 nucleotide sequence: TGTGCCAGCAGTCCCTTACCCCGGGACAGGTTCCCTGAAGCTTTCTTT.

This clonotype was found a few times. The chain combines TRBV7-2 with TRBJ2-5; TRBD1 agrees at 11 bases. CDR3 length equals 19 residues. Germline values: CDR1 SGHTA, CDR2 FQGNSA. With V trimmed by 1 base and J by 2 bases, 12 bases remained unmatched. The DNA for the CDR3 is TGTGCCAGCAGCTTAGATCAGTGGTATGGGACAGGGGGGCAAGAGACCCAGTACTTC. It yields the protein CASSLDQWYGTGGQETQYF.

The J gene is TRBJ2-2, the V gene TRBV9; 8 bases line up with TRBD1. CDR3 size: 16 residues. J lost 5 bases, V lost 0 bases, and 6 bases had no gene match. The germline gives CDR1 SGDLS, CDR2 YYNGEE. CDR3 sequence reads: CASSVGGRGRTGELFF. CDR3 nucleotide sequence: TGTGCCAGCAGCGTAGGAGGCAGGGGGCGGACCGGGGAGCTGTTTTTT.

This chain uses TRBV11-3 with TRBJ2-1, with 9 bases lining up with TRBD1. Germline trimming cut 5 bases from V and 3 bases from J; bases unmatched to any gene: 5. The CDR3 is 15 residues long. Germline V gene sequence: CDR1 SGHNT, CDR2 YENEEA. The CDR3 nucleotides read TGTGCCAGCAGCCCCGCGGGACAGGGCTACAATGAGCAGTTCTTC. As protein: CASSPAGQGYNEQFF.

The gene calls are TRBV27 and TRBJ2-7, with D unclear. Germline V lookup: CDR1 MNHEY, CDR2 SMNVEV (reference sequence). The CDR3 length is 14 residues. The CDR3 DNA is TGTGCCAGCAGTATGCTTCTGGCGTCCTACGAGCAGTTCGTC. Translating it yields CASSMLLASYEQFV.

The table lists this clonotype with many counts. This chain links TRBV12-3 or TRBV12-4 with TRBJ2-5, with 14 bases aligning to TRBD2. V trimming: 5 bases; J trimming: 11 bases; junction bases outside the gene matches: 4. The CDR3 contains 13 residues. The CDR3 here is CASSPGLAGVQYF. CDR3 DNA: TGTGCCAGCAGTCCGGGACTAGCGGGGGTACAGTACTTC.

This clonotype appeared many times. The chain combines TRBV4-3 with TRBJ1-2; 12 bases are shared with TRBD1. V shed 0 bases and J 1 base; nucleotides not matched to a gene: 6. CDR3 size: 18 residues. The V gene's germline CDR1 is LGHNA and CDR2 YSLEER. The CDR3 nucleotides read TGCGCCAGCAGCCAAGATCGGGACAGGGGGCGTTTTAACTATGGCTACACCTTC. Translated: CASSQDRDRGRFNYGYTF.

This clonotype was detected many times. The rearrangement joins TRBV6-5 to TRBJ2-5; 8 positions match TRBD2. Germline lookup yields CDR1 MNHEY and CDR2 SVGAGI. CDR3 length: 13 amino acids. V lost 10 bases to trimming and J lost 0 bases; unmatched junction nucleotides: 4. CDR3 region: CATFSGNQETQYF. CDR3 nucleotides: TGTGCCACCTTTAGCGGGAACCAAGAGACCCAGTACTTC.

This clonotype was seen ten or more times. The CDR3 bases are TGTGCCAGCAGTCGCTCAACCACAGGGCGGGATGCAGATACGCAGTATTTT. Its protein is CASSRSTTGRDADTQYF. The rearrangement links TRBV6-2 or TRBV6-3 to TRBJ2-3, with D perhaps given as TRBD1 or TRBD2 (6 bases each). CDR3 size: 17 residues. Germline-derived CDR1 and CDR2 are MNHEY and SVGEGT. The ends were cut back, 5 bases at V and 4 bases at J, with 22 bases in the middle.

This clonotype was picked up many times. The chain recombines TRBV2 with TRBJ2-2; D is ambiguous. V dropped 6 bases and J dropped 0 bases, with 5 bases sitting between them. Germline V CDR1 and CDR2: SNHLY, FYNNEI. This CDR3 comprises 13 residues. In DNA form, the CDR3 reads TGTGCCAGCAGACCCCCGAACACCGGGGAGCTGTTTTTT. Translation gives CASRPPNTGELFF. The variable domain in full, with the rest retrieved from reference TRBV2 and TRBJ2-2, is EPEVTQTPSHQVTQMGQEVILRCVPISNHLYFYWYRQILGQKVEFLVSFYNNEISEKSEIFDDQFSVERPDGSNFTLKIRSTKLEDSAMYFCASRPPNTGELFFGEGSRLTVL.

This clonotype was observed a handful of times. The V gene is TRBV5-4, the J gene TRBJ1-2; D is unclear. Germline CDR1 and CDR2: SGHNT and YYREEE (reference sequence). CDR3 length equals 14 residues. V lost 0 bases, J lost 8 bases, and 14 bases lay in between. CDR3 loop: CASSLAPGVTGYTF. For the CDR3, the DNA is TGTGCCAGCAGCTTGGCCCCGGGAGTCACGGGCTACACCTTC.

The rearrangement links TRBV6-5 to TRBJ2-3; possibly TRBD1 for D (6 bases). V was clipped by 6 bases and J by 3 bases, with 19 bases between them. The V gene's germline CDR1 is MNHEY and CDR2 SVGAGI. The CDR3 contains 16 residues. CDR3 DNA sequence: TGTGCCAGCAGCCCGTACCATACAGGGCGGACAGATACGCAGTATTTT. Encoded protein: CASSPYHTGRTDTQYF.

This clonotype was recorded a few times. CDR3 in amino acids: CASISGGNQPQHF. For the CDR3, the DNA is TGTGCCAGCATCTCGGGGGGCAATCAGCCCCAGCATTTT. The V and J genes are TRBV6-6 and TRBJ1-5; TRBD1 might be the D (5 bases). The CDR3 is 13 residues long. V was cut by 7 bases and J by 2 bases, with 9 bases left in between. The germline CDR1 and CDR2 sequences are MNHNY and SVGAGI (reference sequence).

There are a few counts of this clonotype. The chain is built from TRBV28 and TRBJ2-7, with 7 bases that match TRBD1. Losses at the gene ends were 10 bases for V and 0 bases for J; bases not matched to a gene: 6. The germline V gene encodes CDR1 MDHEN and CDR2 SYDVKM. The CDR3 is made up of 13 amino acids. CDR3 in amino acids: CATRDSTSYEQYV. CDR3 coding DNA: TGTGCCACAAGGGACAGTACCTCCTACGAGCAGTACGTC.

In this sample, this clonotype turned up a few times. The genes are TRBV4-1 and TRBJ2-2; 9 bases map to TRBD1. The CDR3 has 19 residues. Germline CDR1 reads MGHRA; CDR2 reads YSYEKL. With V trimmed by 0 bases and J by 4 bases, 12 bases remained unmatched. CDR3 in DNA: TGCGCCAGCAGCCAAGATTCTTATCTTACAGGGGGCGGCACCGGGGAGCTGTTTTTT. Its protein product is CASSQDSYLTGGGTGELFF.

The V and J genes are TRBV7-9 and TRBJ1-1; the D gene is possibly TRBD1 (5 bases). Trimming shortened V by 4 bases and J by 4 bases, and 10 bases separated the two germline ends. The CDR3 is 13 residues long. Germline CDR1 is SEHNR and CDR2 is FQNEAQ (reference sequence). CDR3 coding DNA: TGTGCCAGCAGCTCGACAGTGGGCACTGAAGCTTTCTTT. This translates into CASSSTVGTEAFF.

This clonotype was found many times. The chain has TRBV14 and TRBJ2-7; D is uncertain. The CDR3 covers 13 residues. Per the germline V gene, CDR1 is SGHDN and CDR2 is FVKESK. V was cut by 1 base and J by 3 bases, with 7 bases left in between. The CDR3, as DNA: TGTGCCAGCAGCCAAGGTGGCAGCTACGAGCAGTACTTC. This gives the protein CASSQGGSYEQYF.

This clonotype was counted only a few times. The chain carries TRBV7-9 and TRBJ2-3, with 10 nucleotides matching TRBD1. The J segment lost 4 bases and the V segment lost 4 bases, leaving 8 bases of the junction unmatched. Germline lookup yields CDR1 SEHNR and CDR2 FQNEAQ (reference sequence). CDR3 length: 16 residues. CDR3 loop: CASSSLDRGLADTQYF. CDR3 sequence (DNA): TGTGCCAGCAGCTCCCTCGACAGGGGGCTAGCAGATACGCAGTATTTT.

This clonotype has just a few counts. This chain links TRBV10-3 with TRBJ1-2, with D uncertain. Germline V gene data show CDR1 as ENHRY and CDR2 as SYGVKD. The CDR3 covers 14 residues. Trimming removed 3 bases from V and 1 base from J, with 9 bases in between. CDR3: CAISDEEGNYGYTF. CDR3 bases: TGTGCCATCAGTGATGAAGAGGGTAACTATGGCTACACCTTC.

This clonotype was found a few times. CDR3 coding DNA: TGTGCCAGCAGTTTGTCGGCGGGGAGGGATACGCAGTATTTT. This codes for CASSLSAGRDTQYF. The gene calls are TRBV12-3 or TRBV12-4 and TRBJ2-3; TRBD2 is a possible D gene (6 bases). The CDR3 is 14 residues long. Trimming left V 3 bases short and J 6 bases short, with 13 bases between.

This clonotype was recorded a few times. The V call is TRBV5-1, the J call TRBJ2-1, with D tentatively TRBD2 (5 bases). The CDR3 covers 18 residues. The germline gives CDR1 SGHRS, CDR2 YFSETQ. V gave up 0 bases and J gave up 4 bases, with 20 bases separating them. The CDR3 spells CASSLEAVRWEFYNEQFF. CDR3 DNA sequence: TGCGCCAGCAGCTTGGAAGCGGTCAGGTGGGAGTTTTACAATGAGCAGTTCTTC.

The chain joins TRBV12-3 or TRBV12-4 to TRBJ2-5, with D hard to call. The CDR3 contains 11 residues. V was pared by 1 base and J by 7 bases, with 4 bases between. CDR3: CASSLDRTQYF. CDR3 sequence (DNA): TGTGCCAGCAGTTTAGACCGGACCCAGTACTTC.

The chain has TRBV5-5 and TRBJ2-2; D gene uncertain. V was clipped by 6 bases and J by 0 bases, with 12 bases between them. This CDR3 has 15 amino acids. Germline V lookup: CDR1 SGHKS, CDR2 YYEKEE (reference sequence). CDR3 nucleotides: TGTGCCAGCAACCTTCTTGGACCGAACACCGGGGAGCTGTTTTTT. It codes for CASNLLGPNTGELFF.

V gene TRBV5-5 combines with J gene TRBJ2-3; 11 bases match TRBD1. Losses at the gene ends were 1 base for V and 4 bases for J; bases not matched to a gene: 8. This CDR3 has 17 residues. Germline CDR1 reads SGHKS; CDR2 reads YYEKEE (reference sequence). The CDR3 spells CASSLWLRDRGADTQYF. In DNA form, the CDR3 reads TGTGCCAGCAGCTTGTGGCTCCGGGACAGGGGGGCAGATACGCAGTATTTT. Supplemented by reference TRBV5-5 and TRBJ2-3, the full variable domain reads DAGVTQSPTHLIKTRGQQVTLRCSPISGHKSVSWYQQVLGQGPQFIFQYYEKEERGRGNFPDRFSARQFPNYSSELNVNALLLGDSALYLCASSLWLRDRGADTQYFGPGTRLTVL.

This clonotype came up a few times. The V and J genes are TRBV6-1 and TRBJ1-4; D is perhaps TRBD1 (5 bases). The CDR3 covers 18 residues. CDR1 MNHNS and CDR2 SASEGT come from the germline V gene. V was pared by 1 base and J by 7 bases, with 22 bases between. As DNA, the CDR3 is TGTGCCAGCAGTGAAGGTCAGGGAGTAATGAATTGGAGTGAAAAACTGTTTTTT. Its protein is CASSEGQGVMNWSEKLFF.